This T cell receptor beta chain was captured in a study of CD4 T cells in relation to SARS-CoV-2 and coronaviruses. The V and J ends lost 2 bases and 1 base respectively, with 15 bases between them. Germline CDR1 is GTSNPN and CDR2 is SVGIG (reference sequence). The CDR3 extends over 17 amino acids. Measured with immunoSEQ multiplex PCR; TCRdb has only the in-frame clones, and not every one. The sample contains around 35,000 clones, 82% of which appear only once. Naive or memory CD4+ cells were cultured 1:1 with T cell-depleted PBMCs plus CEF. Worth noting for this clone: Its antigen is undetermined.

This chain links TRBV30 with TRBJ2-6; D is undetermined. The receptor was isolated from an adult with COVID-19. The sample comprised naive CD4+ T cells from PBMCs, cultured in vitro. This sample's subset: naive CD4+ T cells isolated by negative enrichment. The CDR3 region is CAWSRNLLGSGANVLTF. CDR3 bases: TGTGCCTGGAGTAGGAACCTCCTCGGGTCTGGGGCCAACGTCCTGACTTTC.